Here is one T cell receptor beta chain with its context. The antigen is unknown. The sample belongs to a study of naive and memory T cell subsets. Study conclusions and caveats: TCR transcript changes with activation or differentiation may affect this RNA method.

Amplification of ligated cDNA took four PCR rounds with SP2 and nested alpha and beta constant primers. TCRdb ran MiXCR on the 5' RACE reads and lists one entry per CDR3 protein. The sample consists of 55,000 to 70,000 distinct CDR3 sequences, about 7.2% of them appearing once. An oligonucleotide containing a UMI was ligated to the 3' end of TCR cDNA. Whole blood, about 2.5 ml, came from adult healthy volunteers. Cells were not sorted; total RNA input targeted roughly 1 to 1000 ng. The J segment lost 0 bases and the V segment lost 1 base, leaving 2 bases of the junction unmatched. The CDR3 spans 16 residues. Germline CDR1 and CDR2: MNHEY and SVGAGI.

The TCR originated in a male donor in good health. The gene calls are TRBV6-5 and TRBJ2-3; 9 bases map to TRBD1. The DNA for the CDR3 is TGTGCCAGCAGTTACTTAGGGACAGGGAGCACAGATACGCAGTATTTT. This encodes CASSYLGTGSTDTQYF.